Listed below are T cell receptor beta chains from one sample, sequenced in a study of Graves' ophthalmopathy and Graves' hyperthyroidism. Using its own MiXCR run on the multiplex PCR reads, TCRdb lists one record per CDR3 protein. This table has 560,000 or so distinct CDR3 sequences, about 40% appearing once. Sequencing was done on a sample of peripheral blood or thyroid tissue (not recorded which). These receptors were collected from an adult man with Graves' hyperthyroidism. The conserved cysteine and the conserved F or W are not part of the CDR3 here. The order of the fields is J gene, V gene, CDR3 protein.

TRBJ2-2 | TRBV7-9 | ASRAWAGLTGELF
TRBJ2-7 | TRBV6-1 | ASSYSRAAYEQY
. | TRBV5-4 | ASSLGHSTDTQY
TRBJ2-7 | TRBV29-1 | SVEWTGEQY
TRBJ1-2 | TRBV2 | ASRGRGAAYGYT
TRBJ2-7 | TRBV18 | ASSHTPAQGAYEQY
TRBJ1-2 | TRBV12-3/TRBV12-4 | ASTITGTEFSANYGYT
TRBJ1-4 | TRBV19 | ASSAGTYLNEKLF
TRBJ2-2 | TRBV7-9 | ASSRPGREAYTGELF
TRBJ2-5 | TRBV20-1 | SATLAGRTDTQY
TRBJ2-3 | TRBV20-1 | SASPPSGRGDTQY
TRBJ1-1 | TRBV2 | ASNRDRGLTEAF
TRBJ2-5 | TRBV5-1 | ASSLFLEVETQY
TRBJ1-4 | TRBV7-2 | ASSLGPSEKLF
TRBJ2-7 | TRBV7-8 | ASSLSLTAGGYEQY
TRBJ2-7 | TRBV10-3 | AISESGLAGVSSCEQY
TRBJ1-5 | TRBV10-3 | AIKKNGDSNQPQH
TRBJ1-5 | TRBV28 | ASSLNGGSQH
TRBJ2-2 | TRBV7-8 | ASSKRQGGNTGELF
TRBJ1-2 | TRBV19 | ASSILGSGQASYGYT
TRBJ1-1 | TRBV5-8 | ASSLEGTANTEAF
TRBJ1-2 | TRBV29-1 | SVSDRVNYGYT
TRBJ2-7 | TRBV7-9 | ASSLIAGDNEQY
TRBJ1-1 | TRBV9 | ASSYTGMGTEAF
TRBJ2-7 | TRBV2 | ASSFTGIGEQY
TRBJ2-5 | TRBV5-1 | ASSLGQSYQETQY
TRBJ2-5 | TRBV12-3/TRBV12-4 | ASSTGLHQETQY
TRBJ2-5 | TRBV6-1 | ASSESDRKTQY
TRBJ1-5 | TRBV20-1 | SAATPGRPQH
TRBJ1-5 | TRBV24-1 | ATSVWRGNQPQH
TRBJ2-2 | TRBV6-6 | ASTLGTRDGELF
TRBJ1-1 | TRBV20-1 | SASIRATGDR
TRBJ2-3 | TRBV2 | ASHRGDTQY
TRBJ1-2 | TRBV29-1 | SVTDGDSST
TRBJ2-5 | TRBV7-2 | ASSLDFQETQY
TRBJ1-2 | TRBV5-1 | ASSLGRFSSYGYT
TRBJ2-7 | TRBV5-1 | ASSLEQGVLNEQY
TRBJ2-5 | TRBV12-3/TRBV12-4 | ASSPDPRDIEGETQY
TRBJ2-5 | TRBV24-1 | ATSDFLGLPQY
TRBJ1-5 | TRBV20-1 | SARETGSENQPQH
TRBJ2-7 | TRBV13 | ASSWQTSGISYEQY
TRBJ1-5 | TRBV2 | ASSPLDGSLSNQPQH
TRBJ1-3 | TRBV10-3 | AISGTETGNTIY
TRBJ2-3 | TRBV24-1 | ATSDFGTDTQY
TRBJ1-2 | TRBV20-1 | SARLPYRGRRDGYT
TRBJ2-2 | TRBV10-3 | AIKPTDTNTGELF
TRBJ1-1 | TRBV29-1 | SVLGPGALNTEAF
TRBJ2-2 | TRBV2 | ASSEAGRSTGELF
TRBJ1-3 | TRBV11-2 | ASSLGQLVNTIY
TRBJ2-6 | TRBV7-2 | ASSQAGGGANVLT
TRBJ1-5 | TRBV12-3/TRBV12-4 | ASSLASQGAYSNQPQH
TRBJ2-7 | TRBV29-1 | SAAEPVAEQY
TRBJ2-2 | TRBV29-1 | SVEDRMNTGELF
TRBJ1-5 | TRBV19 | ASSIAGGGNQPQH
TRBJ2-5 | TRBV4-1 | ASSQADRERQETQY